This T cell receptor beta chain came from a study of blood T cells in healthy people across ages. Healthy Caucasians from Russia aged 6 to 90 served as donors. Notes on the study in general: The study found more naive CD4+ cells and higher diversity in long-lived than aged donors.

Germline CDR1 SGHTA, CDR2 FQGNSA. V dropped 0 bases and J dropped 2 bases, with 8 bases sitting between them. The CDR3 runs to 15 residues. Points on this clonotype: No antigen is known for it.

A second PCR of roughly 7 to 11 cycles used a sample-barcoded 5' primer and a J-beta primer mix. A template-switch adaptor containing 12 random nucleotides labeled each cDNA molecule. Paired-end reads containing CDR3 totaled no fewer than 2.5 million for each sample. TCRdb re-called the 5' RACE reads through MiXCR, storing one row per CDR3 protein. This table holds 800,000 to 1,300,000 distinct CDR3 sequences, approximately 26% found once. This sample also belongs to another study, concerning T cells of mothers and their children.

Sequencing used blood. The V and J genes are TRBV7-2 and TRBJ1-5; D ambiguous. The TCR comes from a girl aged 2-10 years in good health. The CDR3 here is CASSLAGFGNQPQHF. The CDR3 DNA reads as TGTGCCAGCAGCTTAGCCGGTTTCGGCAATCAGCCCCAGCATTTT.